A single sample is the source of the 5 T cell receptor beta chains below, sequenced in a study of T cell responses to AZD1222 COVID-19 vaccine. Profiled with immunoSEQ multiplex PCR; TCRdb holds only in-frame clones, not every one. The table lists some 180,000 clones, roughly 93% of them singletons. The material was peripheral blood, obtained 28 days after the second dose of the MenACWY control vaccine. These receptors were collected from an adult who received the MenACWY meningococcal vaccine as a control.

Concerning this clone: A junction boundary mismatches the germline segment, possibly from a read error. The DNA for the CDR3 is TGTGCTAGCAGCCGCGGCACAATAGGGTCTGGAAACACCATATATTTT. It translates to CASSRGTIGSGNTIYF. The chain joins TRBV7-7 to TRBJ1-3; the D is unclear. The CDR3 is 16 residues long. Germline assignment: CDR1 SSHAT and CDR2 FNYEAQ (reference sequence).

This chain uses TRBV27 with TRBJ2-1, with D tentatively TRBD1 (5 bases). Germline lookup yields CDR1 MNHEY and CDR2 SMNVEV (reference sequence). The CDR3 has 15 residues. Trimming left V 2 bases short and J 1 base short, with 9 bases between. The CDR3 nucleotides read TGTGCCAGCAGTTTAGAATCAGGGTCCTACAATGAGCAGTTCTTC. Its translation: CASSLESGSYNEQFF.

This rearrangement joins TRBV28 to TRBJ1-1; 8 bases align to TRBD1. There are 13 residues in the CDR3. Per germline, CDR1 MDHEN and CDR2 SYDVKM. V was pared by 6 bases and J by 5 bases, with 5 bases of the junction left unmatched. The CDR3 coding sequence is TGTGCCAGCAGCTGGACAGGGAAGACTGAAGCTTTCTTT. It codes for CASSWTGKTEAFF.

The V call is TRBV6-5, the J call TRBJ1-2; possibly TRBD1 for D (6 bases). This CDR3 contains 14 residues. Trimming removed 7 bases from V and 0 bases from J, with 12 bases in between. Looked up from germline, CDR1 is MNHEY and CDR2 is SVGAGI. Written as DNA, the CDR3 is TGTGCCAGCAAACAGGGAATGTCTAACTATGGCTACACCTTC. Amino acids: CASKQGMSNYGYTF.

V and J are TRBV18 and TRBJ2-1, with a tentative D call TRBD1 (5 bases). Germline V gene sequence: CDR1 KGHSH, CDR2 LQKENI. The CDR3 has 15 residues. The V end lost 5 bases, the J end lost 5 bases, and 16 bases lay between the germline ends. The CDR3 is CASSETNRKNNEQFF. CDR3 nucleotides: TGTGCCAGCTCAGAAACAAACAGGAAGAACAATGAGCAGTTCTTC.